This TCR beta chain was sequenced for a study of blood T cells in healthy people across ages. The study, taken as a whole, reports: Total diversity from one million sequenced T cells was likely underestimated.

In regard to this clonotype: Its antigen remains unknown. Relative to the germline gene, one junction end is altered; a read error may explain this.

Germline assignment: CDR1 SSHAT and CDR2 FNYEAQ (reference sequence). CDR3 size: 16 residues. Together with a sample-barcoded 5' primer, a J-beta primer mix was included in a second PCR lasting roughly 6 to 12 cycles. Each cDNA molecule was tagged by a template-switch adaptor with 12 random nucleotides. TCRdb redid the calling of the 5' RACE reads with MiXCR, one entry per CDR3 protein. This table has about 1,600,000 distinct CDR3 sequences, 35% to 45% appearing once. Every sample had a minimum of 6.5 million PBMCs isolated. The amount of total RNA extracted per sample was at least 5.5 micrograms. This TCR derives from a woman aged 18-29 years in good health. The sample taken for sequencing was blood. This rearrangement joins TRBV7-7 to TRBJ2-2; 12 positions match TRBD2. The CDR3 region has the DNA TGTGCTAGCAGCGCCATTACTAGCGGGGGGACCGGGGAGCTGTTTTTT. This translates into CASSAITSGGTGELFF.